Here is one TCR beta chain with its context. The method was immunoSEQ multiplex PCR; TCRdb's version includes in-frame clones alone and lacks a portion of them. The data show 200,000 to 250,000 clones, with approximately 90% seen just once and roughly 6% held by the top ten. This entry is derived from a study of blood T cell repertoires in COVID-19. V trimming: 2 bases; J trimming: 7 bases; junction bases outside the gene matches: 10. The CDR3 sequence is 15 residues long. CDR1 is SGHRS and CDR2 is YFSETQ in the germline V gene. The sample consisted of peripheral blood. The sequence was obtained from a woman in her twenties or thirties with COVID-19, enrolled during active disease. The chain is built from TRBV5-1 and TRBJ1-2, with 8 bases identical to TRBD1. CDR3 sequence reads: CASSLHQGAAFGYTF. The CDR3 bases are TGCGCCAGCAGCTTACATCAGGGGGCGGCCTTTGGCTACACCTTC.